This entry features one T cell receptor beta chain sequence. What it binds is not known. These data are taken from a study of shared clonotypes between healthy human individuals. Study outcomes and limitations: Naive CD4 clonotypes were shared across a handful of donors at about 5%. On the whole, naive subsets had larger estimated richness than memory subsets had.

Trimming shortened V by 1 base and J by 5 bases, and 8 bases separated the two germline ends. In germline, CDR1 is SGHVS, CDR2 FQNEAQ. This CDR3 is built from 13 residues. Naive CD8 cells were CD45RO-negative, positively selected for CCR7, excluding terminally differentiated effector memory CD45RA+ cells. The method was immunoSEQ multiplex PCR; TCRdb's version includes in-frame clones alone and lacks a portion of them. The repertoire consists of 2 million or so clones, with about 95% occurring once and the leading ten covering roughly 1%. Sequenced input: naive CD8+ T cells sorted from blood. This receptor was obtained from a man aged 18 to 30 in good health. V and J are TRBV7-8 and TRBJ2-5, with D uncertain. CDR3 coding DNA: TGTGCCAGCAGCTTAGAGCTATGGGAGACCCAGTACTTC. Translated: CASSLELWETQYF.